This note documents a single T cell receptor beta chain sequence. The protocol was immunoSEQ multiplex PCR, while the TCRdb copy is restricted to in-frame clones and leaves out a portion. The profile covers over 650,000 clones, with approximately 87% appearing a single time and under 0.01% taken by the ten largest. This CDR3 has 12 amino acids. The germline gives CDR1 SGDLS, CDR2 YYNGEE. V was shortened by 4 bases and J by 8 bases, with 10 bases between the two germline ends. This entry comes from a study of shared T cell receptors in the human thymus. Another study also made use of these data, one on human thymus T cells. That investigation notes: In corrective heart surgery, resections were taken, and these provided the thymus tissue. Related research found strongly overlapping thymic repertoires in unrelated individuals.

This TCR came from a boy younger than two with a congenital heart defect. Sequencing input: thymocytes. V usage is TRBV9 and J usage is TRBJ2-1; unclear D gene. The CDR3 region has the DNA TGTGCCAGCAGCAGTAGTAACGATGAGCAGTTCTTC. Translated, it gives CASSSSNDEQFF.